This T cell receptor (beta chain) was found in a study of blood T cell repertoires in COVID-19. Study in general: Samples of COVID-19 (acute and convalescent) were obtained from the United States, Italy and Spain.

Two negative PCRs, clearance, or symptom resolution had been documented for recovered Cohort 3 donors. Repertoires were generated with immunoSEQ multiplex PCR, while TCRdb's copy carries only in-frame clones and drops some. The data show a few hundred thousand clones, with more than 85% seen just once and almost 3% held by the top ten. Germline V CDR1 and CDR2: GTSNPN, SVGIG (reference sequence). With 0 bases removed from V and 6 bases from J, the gap between germline ends came to 9 bases. The CDR3 has 13 amino acids. Specimen: PBMCs or T cells enriched from blood (not recorded which). This chain connects TRBV30 to TRBJ2-1; TRBD2 might be the D (5 bases). The sequence came from a woman aged 30 to 39 who had recovered from COVID-19. The CDR3 region has the DNA TGTGCCTGGAGTGTACGGGGTCCCAATGAGCAGTTCTTC. It codes for CAWSVRGPNEQFF.